This note documents a single T cell receptor beta chain sequence. The data derive from a study of blood T cell repertoires in COVID-19. In germline, CDR1 is SGHRS, CDR2 YFSETQ. This CDR3 has 17 amino acids. V lost 4 bases, J lost 2 bases, and 9 bases stayed unmatched. Original handling: Scientists estimated how many nucleated cells there were by amplifying reference gene primers. Here immunoSEQ multiplex PCR was the method, and the copy in TCRdb shows in-frame clones only, minus some. The V and J calls and clone size were taken over from that table, and D and trimming were inferred from the DNA. The table has 200,000 to 250,000 clones, roughly 87% seen once; the top ten hold over 1.5%.

The sample comprised peripheral blood. The rearrangement uses TRBV5-1 and TRBJ2-3, with 11 bases fitting TRBD2. The receptor comes from a man aged 35 to 55 with active or convalescent COVID-19. This CDR3 is CASSPPSGGRDTDTQYF. The CDR3 DNA sequence: TGCGCCAGCAGCCCCCCTAGCGGGGGGCGAGACACAGATACGCAGTATTTT.